This T cell receptor beta chain was observed in a study of T-cell memory formation after mild COVID-19. Study in general: TCR clusters showed largely donor specificity.

Study outcomes and limitations: Clones contracting across day 15 to 85 had a balanced CD4/CD8 profile; later expanding clones leaned CD4+.

TCRdb reprocessed the 5' RACE reads with MiXCR, giving one entry per CDR3 protein. The sample consists of 350,000 to 450,000 distinct CDR3 sequences, roughly 14% of them appearing once. This clonotype appeared a few times. Its antigen remains unknown. The V end lost 5 bases, the J end lost 2 bases, and 16 bases lay between the germline ends. From germline, CDR1 is PRHDT and CDR2 FYEKMQ (reference sequence). CDR3 length equals 15 residues. Material: PBMCs or a T cell subset sorted from them (not recorded which). The J gene is TRBJ2-7, the V gene TRBV13; D gene uncertain. The origin of this receptor is a man aged 18 to 29 who had mild COVID-19 (a few samples of this study predate the infection). Cell type and time point are not known. The CDR3 coding sequence is TGTGCCAGCAGCAACTCGACCAGAGTTCCCTACGAGCAGTACTTC. Its protein is CASSNSTRVPYEQYF.